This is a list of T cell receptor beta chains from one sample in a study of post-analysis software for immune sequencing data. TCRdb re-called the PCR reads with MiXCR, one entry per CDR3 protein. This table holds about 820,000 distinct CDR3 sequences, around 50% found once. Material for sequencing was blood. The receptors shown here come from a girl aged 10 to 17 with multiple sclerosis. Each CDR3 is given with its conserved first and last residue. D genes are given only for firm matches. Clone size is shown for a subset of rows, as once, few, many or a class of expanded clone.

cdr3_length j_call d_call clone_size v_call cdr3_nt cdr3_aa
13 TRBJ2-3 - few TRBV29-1 TGCAGCGTTGACGGAGCTAGCACAGATACGCAGTATTTT CSVDGASTDTQYF
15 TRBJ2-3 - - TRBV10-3 TGTGCCATCAGTGACCCAACCATTAGCACAGATACGCAGTATTTT CAISDPTISTDTQYF
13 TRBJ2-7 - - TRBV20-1 TGCAGTGCTAGCGGGGACACTTGCTACGAGCAGTACTTC CSASGDTCYEQYF
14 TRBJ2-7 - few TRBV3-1 TGTGCCAGCAGCCAAGGCCTAGCTTCCTCCGAGCAGTACTTC CASSQGLASSEQYF
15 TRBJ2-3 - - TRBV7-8 TGTGCCAGCAGCCCGTTTGACCGTCGCGCAGATACGCAGTATTTT CASSPFDRRADTQYF
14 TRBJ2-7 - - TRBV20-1 TGCAGTGCTAGAGATCTGGACTCAAACTACCAGCAGTACTTC CSARDLDSNYQQYF
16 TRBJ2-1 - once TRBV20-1 TGCAGTGGTGCACCGCGGACGGGCTGGGGGTACAATGAGCAGTTCTTC CSGAPRTGWGYNEQFF
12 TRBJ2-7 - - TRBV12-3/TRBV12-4 TGTGCCAGCAGTTATCGGGACCACGAGCAGTACTTC CASSYRDHEQYF
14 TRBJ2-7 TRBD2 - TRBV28 TGTGCCAGCAGGCTGGGACTAGTACCGGACGAGCAGTACTTC CASRLGLVPDEQYF
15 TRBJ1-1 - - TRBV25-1 TGTGCCAGCAGTGACCAACCTCAACGGGGCACTGAAGCTTTCTTT CASSDQPQRGTEAFF
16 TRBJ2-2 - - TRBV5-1 TGCGCCAGCAGCTTGGCCGTCCCGGGGAGCACCGGGGAGCTGTTTTTT CASSLAVPGSTGELFF
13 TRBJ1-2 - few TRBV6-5 TGTGCCAGCAGCCCACGAAATCTTTATGGCTACACCTTC CASSPRNLYGYTF
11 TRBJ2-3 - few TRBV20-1 TGCAGTGCTAGAGGGACAGATACGCAGTATTTT CSARGTDTQYF
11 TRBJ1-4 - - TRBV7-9 TGTGGAGGGCAGGATAATGAAAAACTGTTTTTT CGGQDNEKLFF
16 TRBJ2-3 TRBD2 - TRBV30 TGTGCCTGGAGTGTAGCCCTAGCGGGAGGATCGGATACGCAGTATTTT CAWSVALAGGSDTQYF
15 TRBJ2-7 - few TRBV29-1 TGCAGCGTTGAATCGCCAGCTCTACCTGGCTACGAGCAGTACTTC CSVESPALPGYEQYF
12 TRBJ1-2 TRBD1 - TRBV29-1 TGCAGCGCCCCGGGACAGATCTATGGCTACACCTTC CSAPGQIYGYTF
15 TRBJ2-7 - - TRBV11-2 TGTGCCAGCAGCCTACCAGGGAGCTCCAATTACGAGCAGTACTTC CASSLPGSSNYEQYF
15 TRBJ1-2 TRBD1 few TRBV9 TGTGCCAGCAGCGTAGATGACAGGGGAAACTATGGCTACACCTTC CASSVDDRGNYGYTF
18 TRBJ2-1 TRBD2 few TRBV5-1 TGCGCCAGCAGCCCCGGGACTAGCGGGTCGAGCTCCTACAATGAGCAGTTCTTC CASSPGTSGSSSYNEQFF
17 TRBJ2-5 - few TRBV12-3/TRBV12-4 TGTGCCAGCAGTTTAGTGGGCGGAGGGGATGAACAAGAGACCCAGTACTTC CASSLVGGGDEQETQYF
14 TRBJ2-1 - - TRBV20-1 TGCAGTGCTAGAGTTCGGGGAAAATACAATGAGCAGTTCTTC CSARVRGKYNEQFF
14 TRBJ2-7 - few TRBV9 TGTGCCAGCAGCGTAGGCCACGGGGGCTACGAGCAGTACTTC CASSVGHGGYEQYF
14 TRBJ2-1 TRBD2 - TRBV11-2 TGTGCCAGCAGCTTAGATCGACTAGCGGGAGTGCTGTTCTTC CASSLDRLAGVLFF
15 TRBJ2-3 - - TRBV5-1 TGCGCCAGCAGCTCAGTTACAGGGGACTCAGATACGCAGTATTTT CASSSVTGDSDTQYF
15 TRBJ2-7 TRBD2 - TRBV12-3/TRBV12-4 TGTGCCAGCAGTTTCTTAGCGGGAGGGCGGTACGAGCAGTACTTC CASSFLAGGRYEQYF
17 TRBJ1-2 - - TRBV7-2 TGTGCCAGCAGCCGGACCAACACTGGGGCAGGGCGGAATGGCTACACCTTC CASSRTNTGAGRNGYTF
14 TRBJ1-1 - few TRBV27 TGTGCCAGCAGTTCCGGCAGTTGGAACACTGAAGCTTTCTTT CASSSGSWNTEAFF
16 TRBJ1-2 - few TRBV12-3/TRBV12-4 TGTGCCAGCAGTCCAGACCCCGGACAGAGGAACTATGGCTACACCTTC CASSPDPGQRNYGYTF
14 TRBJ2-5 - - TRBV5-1 TGCGCCAGCGAACCGACTAGTGGGACGGGGACCCAGTACTTC CASEPTSGTGTQYF
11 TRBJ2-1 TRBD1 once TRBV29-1 TGCAGCGTTGTCGACAGGGAGGAGCAGTTCTTC CSVVDREEQFF
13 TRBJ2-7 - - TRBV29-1 TGCAGCGTTGAAGAAGGGATTTCCTACGAGCAGTACTTC CSVEEGISYEQYF